This T cell receptor beta chain came from a study of blood T cell repertoires in COVID-19. On the study more broadly: Both acute and convalescent COVID-19 samples were obtained from the United States, Italy and Spain. T cells, B-cell-depleted T cells, or PBMCs provided the cDNA or gDNA that served as material.

Original data processing: Cell counts per sample came from amplifying reference gene primers. The data were produced by immunoSEQ multiplex PCR, yet TCRdb's version contains in-frame clones alone and is incomplete. V and J calls and clone size are copied from that table; D and trimming were computed from the DNA. The sample holds about 180,000 clones, over 80% seen once. Sequencing was performed on peripheral blood. The source is a woman aged 45-65 years with acute or convalescent COVID-19.

The CDR3 coding sequence is TGTGCCAGCAGTGAACTGGCTCTCGGGGAGCTGTTTTTT. This encodes CASSELALGELFF. V and J are TRBV2 and TRBJ2-2; no reliable D call. V was clipped by 2 bases and J by 7 bases, with 8 bases between them. Germline CDR1 and CDR2: SNHLY and FYNNEI. This CDR3 spans 13 amino acids.